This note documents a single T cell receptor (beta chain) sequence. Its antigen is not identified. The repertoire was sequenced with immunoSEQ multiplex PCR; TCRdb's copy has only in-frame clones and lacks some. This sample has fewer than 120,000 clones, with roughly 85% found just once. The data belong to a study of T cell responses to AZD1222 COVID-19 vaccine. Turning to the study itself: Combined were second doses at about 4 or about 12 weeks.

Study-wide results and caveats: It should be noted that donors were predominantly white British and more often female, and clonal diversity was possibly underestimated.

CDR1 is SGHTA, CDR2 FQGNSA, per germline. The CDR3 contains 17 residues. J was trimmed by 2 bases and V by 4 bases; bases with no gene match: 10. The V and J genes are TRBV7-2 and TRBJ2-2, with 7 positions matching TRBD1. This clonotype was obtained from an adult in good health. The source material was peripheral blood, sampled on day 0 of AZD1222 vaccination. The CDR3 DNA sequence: TGTGCCAGCAGCTCCTCGGGACAGACTGCAAACACCGGGGAGCTGTTTTTT. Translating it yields CASSSSGQTANTGELFF.